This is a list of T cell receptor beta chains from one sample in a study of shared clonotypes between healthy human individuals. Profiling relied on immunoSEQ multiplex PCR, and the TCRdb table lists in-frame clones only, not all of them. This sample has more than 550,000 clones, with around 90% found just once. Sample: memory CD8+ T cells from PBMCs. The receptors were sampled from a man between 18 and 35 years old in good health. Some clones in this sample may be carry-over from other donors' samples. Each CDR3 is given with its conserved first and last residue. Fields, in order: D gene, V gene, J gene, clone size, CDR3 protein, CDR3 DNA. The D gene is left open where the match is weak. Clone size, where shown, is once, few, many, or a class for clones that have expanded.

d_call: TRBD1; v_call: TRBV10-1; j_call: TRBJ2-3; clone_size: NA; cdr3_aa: CASSESPGQGLGDTQYF; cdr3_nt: TGCGCCAGCAGTGAGTCGCCGGGACAGGGACTTGGAGATACGCAGTATTTT
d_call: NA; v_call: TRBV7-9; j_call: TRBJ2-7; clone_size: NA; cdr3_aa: CASSPMGWIYEQYF; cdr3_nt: TGTGCCAGCAGCCCTATGGGCTGGATTTACGAGCAGTACTTC
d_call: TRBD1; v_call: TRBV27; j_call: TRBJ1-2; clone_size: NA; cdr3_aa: CASSGTGGAYGYTF; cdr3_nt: TGTGCCAGCAGCGGGACAGGGGGCGCCTATGGCTACACCTTC
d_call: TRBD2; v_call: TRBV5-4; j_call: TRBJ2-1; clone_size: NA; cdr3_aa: CASSFKRETYNEQFF; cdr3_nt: TGTGCCAGCAGCTTTAAGCGGGAGACCTACAATGAGCAGTTCTTC
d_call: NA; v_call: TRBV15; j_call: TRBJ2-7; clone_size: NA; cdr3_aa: CATSRAVVLSSYEQYF; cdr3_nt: TGTGCCACCAGCAGAGCCGTGGTACTGTCCTCCTACGAGCAGTACTTC
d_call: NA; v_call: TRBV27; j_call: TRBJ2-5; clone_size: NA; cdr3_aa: CASSYQETQYF; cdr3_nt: TGTGCCAGCAGTTATCAAGAGACCCAGTACTTC
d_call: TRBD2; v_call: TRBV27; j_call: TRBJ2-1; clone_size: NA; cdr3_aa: CASKLAANSYNEQFF; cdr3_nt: TGTGCCAGCAAACTAGCGGCAAACTCCTACAATGAGCAGTTCTTC
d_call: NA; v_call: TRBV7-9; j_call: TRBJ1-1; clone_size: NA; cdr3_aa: CASSPVRGLNTEAFF; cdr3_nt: TGTGCCAGCAGCCCGGTGCGGGGATTGAACACTGAAGCTTTCTTT
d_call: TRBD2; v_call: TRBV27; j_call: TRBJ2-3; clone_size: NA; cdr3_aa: CASSPSTSGTVWAQYF; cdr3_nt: TGTGCCAGCAGTCCCTCGACTAGCGGGACTGTTTGGGCGCAGTATTTT
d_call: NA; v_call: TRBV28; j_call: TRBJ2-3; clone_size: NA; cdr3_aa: CASSVYLTDTQYF; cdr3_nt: TGTGCCAGCAGTGTCTACCTCACAGATACGCAGTATTTT
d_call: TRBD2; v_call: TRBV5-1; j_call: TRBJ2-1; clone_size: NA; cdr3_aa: CASSSRLAGDYEQFF; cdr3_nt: TGCGCCAGCAGCTCACGGCTAGCGGGAGACTATGAGCAGTTCTTC
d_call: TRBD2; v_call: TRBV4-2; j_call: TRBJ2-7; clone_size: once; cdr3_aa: CASSQVDPTSGRVHF; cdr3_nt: TGTGCCAGCAGCCAAGTTGACCCGACTAGCGGGAGAGTTCACTTC
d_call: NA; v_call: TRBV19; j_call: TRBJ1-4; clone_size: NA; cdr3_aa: CASSIPRATNEKLFF; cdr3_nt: TGTGCCAGTAGTATCCCTCGGGCAACTAATGAAAAACTGTTTTTT
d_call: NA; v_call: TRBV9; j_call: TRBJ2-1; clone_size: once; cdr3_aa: CASSVELTQSHNEQFF; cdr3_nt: TGTGCCAGCAGCGTAGAGCTAACCCAATCTCACAATGAGCAGTTCTTC
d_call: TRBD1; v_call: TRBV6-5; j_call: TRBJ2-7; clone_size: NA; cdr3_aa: CASSYSKGQTYEQYF; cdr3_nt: TGTGCCAGCAGTTACTCTAAGGGACAGACCTACGAGCAGTACTTC
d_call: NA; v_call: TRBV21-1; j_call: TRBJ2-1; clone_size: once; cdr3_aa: CASPLRGTSGTLNHEQFF; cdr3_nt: TGTGCCAGCCCGCTCCGCGGGACTAGCGGGACTCTTAACCATGAGCAGTTCTTC
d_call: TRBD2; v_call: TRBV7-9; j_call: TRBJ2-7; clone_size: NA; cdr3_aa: CASSFPSGSLYEQYF; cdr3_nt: TGTGCCAGCAGCTTTCCTAGCGGGAGCCTCTACGAGCAGTACTTC
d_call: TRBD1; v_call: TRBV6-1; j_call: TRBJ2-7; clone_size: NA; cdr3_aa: CASSETITGEEQYF; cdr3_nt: TGTGCCAGCAGTGAAACGATAACAGGGGAAGAGCAGTACTTC
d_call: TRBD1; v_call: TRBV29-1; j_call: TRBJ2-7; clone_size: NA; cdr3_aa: CSASGTGAYEQYF; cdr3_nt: TGCAGCGCCTCCGGGACAGGGGCCTACGAGCAGTACTTC
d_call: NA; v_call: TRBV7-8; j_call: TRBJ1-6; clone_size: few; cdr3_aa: CASTYSSGGLLYNSPLHF; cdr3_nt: TGTGCCAGCACCTATAGCAGTGGGGGGCTGTTGTATAATTCACCCCTCCACTTT
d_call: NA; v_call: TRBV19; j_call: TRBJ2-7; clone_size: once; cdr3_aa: CASSIGVPYEQYF; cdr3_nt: TGTGCCAGTAGTATCGGGGTACCCTACGAGCAGTACTTC
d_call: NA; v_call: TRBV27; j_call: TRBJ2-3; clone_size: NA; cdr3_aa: CASSLFGGTDTQYF; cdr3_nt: TGTGCCAGCAGTTTATTCGGCGGCACAGATACGCAGTATTTT
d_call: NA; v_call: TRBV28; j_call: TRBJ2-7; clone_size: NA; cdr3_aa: CASTPLTGQQAYEQYF; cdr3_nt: TGTGCCAGCACCCCCCTAACGGGACAACAAGCCTACGAGCAGTACTTC
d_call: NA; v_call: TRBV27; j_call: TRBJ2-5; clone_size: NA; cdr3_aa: CASSSQETQYF; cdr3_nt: TGTGCCAGCAGTTCGCAAGAGACCCAGTACTTC
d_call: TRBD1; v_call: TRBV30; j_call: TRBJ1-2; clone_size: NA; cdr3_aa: CAWSSGTGGVGYTF; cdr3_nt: TGTGCCTGGAGTTCCGGGACAGGGGGCGTTGGCTACACCTTC
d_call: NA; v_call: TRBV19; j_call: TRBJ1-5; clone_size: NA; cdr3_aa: CASSIDGQINQPQHF; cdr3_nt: TGTGCCAGTAGTATAGATGGGCAGATCAATCAGCCCCAGCATTTT
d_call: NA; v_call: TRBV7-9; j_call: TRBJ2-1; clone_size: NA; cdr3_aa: CASRPRGTLYNEQFF; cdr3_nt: TGTGCCAGCAGACCAAGGGGGACATTATACAATGAGCAGTTCTTC
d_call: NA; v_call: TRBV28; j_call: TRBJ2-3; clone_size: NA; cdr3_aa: CASSATGRGTDTQYF; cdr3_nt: TGTGCCAGCAGTGCGACAGGCCGGGGCACAGATACGCAGTATTTT
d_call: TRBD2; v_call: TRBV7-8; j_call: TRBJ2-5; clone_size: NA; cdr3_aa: CASSPRYGGQETQYF; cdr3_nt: TGTGCCAGCAGCCCACGTTACGGGGGGCAAGAGACCCAGTACTTC
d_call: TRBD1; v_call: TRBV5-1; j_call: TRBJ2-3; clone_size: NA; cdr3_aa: CASSSGTGVSPQYF; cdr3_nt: TGCGCCAGCAGCTCCGGGACAGGGGTTAGTCCGCAGTATTTT
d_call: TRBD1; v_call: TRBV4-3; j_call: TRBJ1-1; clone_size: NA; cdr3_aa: CASSLGTASPEAFF; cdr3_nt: TGCGCCAGCAGCCTCGGGACAGCATCACCCGAAGCTTTCTTT
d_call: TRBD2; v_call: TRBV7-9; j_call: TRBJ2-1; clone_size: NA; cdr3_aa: CASSFNGGRAHEQFF; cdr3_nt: TGTGCCAGCAGCTTTAACGGCGGGAGGGCCCATGAGCAGTTCTTC
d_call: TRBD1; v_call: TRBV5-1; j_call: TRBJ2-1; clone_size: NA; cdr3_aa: CASTGQVYNEQFF; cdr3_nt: TGCGCCAGTACGGGACAGGTCTACAATGAGCAGTTCTTC
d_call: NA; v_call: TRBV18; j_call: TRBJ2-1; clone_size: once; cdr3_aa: CASSQGYNEQFF; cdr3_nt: TGTGCCAGCAGCCAGGGGTACAATGAGCAGTTCTTC
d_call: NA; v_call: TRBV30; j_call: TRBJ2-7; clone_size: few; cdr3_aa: CAWSVTPGRAYEQYF; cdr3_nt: TGTGCCTGGAGTGTCACTCCGGGCAGGGCCTACGAGCAGTACTTC
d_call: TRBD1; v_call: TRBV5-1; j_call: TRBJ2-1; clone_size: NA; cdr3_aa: CASSLGTGGRYNEQFF; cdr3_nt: TGCGCCAGCAGCTTGGGTACAGGGGGGAGATACAATGAGCAGTTCTTC
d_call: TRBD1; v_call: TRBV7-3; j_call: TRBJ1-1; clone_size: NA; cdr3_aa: CASSSRDRGLGEAFF; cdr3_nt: TGTGCCAGCAGCTCCCGGGACAGGGGGTTGGGAGAAGCTTTCTTT
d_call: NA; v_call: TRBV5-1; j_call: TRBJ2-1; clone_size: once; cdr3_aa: CASSYPGNEQFF; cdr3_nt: TGCGCCAGCAGCTATCCAGGCAATGAGCAGTTCTTC
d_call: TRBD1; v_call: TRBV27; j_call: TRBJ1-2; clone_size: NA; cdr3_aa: CASSFDRVYGYTF; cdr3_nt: TGTGCCAGCAGTTTCGACAGGGTCTATGGCTACACCTTC
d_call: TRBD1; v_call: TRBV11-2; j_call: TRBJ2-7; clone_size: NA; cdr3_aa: CASSFGDRLYEQYF; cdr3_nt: TGTGCCAGCAGCTTCGGGGACAGACTCTACGAGCAGTACTTC